This record covers a single TCR beta chain. Compared with germline, one end of the junction differs, possibly owing to a read error. TCRdb used MiXCR to reprocess the 5' RACE reads, holding one entry per CDR3 protein. This sample has around 56,000 distinct CDR3 sequences, with around 5.4% found just once. This entry belongs to a study of T cells after yellow fever vaccination. Study findings and constraints: After the booster, about 95% of CD4 and roughly nine tenths of CD8 primary-response clones were re-detected.

Germline lookup yields CDR1 SSHAT and CDR2 FNYEAQ (reference sequence). The CDR3 extends over 15 amino acids. The receptor was derived from a man aged 18 to 35 who received the YFV17D yellow fever vaccine. This sample comprised PBMCs, either bulk or a sorted T-cell subset (CD4+, CD8+, memory, or dextramer-sorted; not recorded which), obtained on the day of the yellow fever booster vaccination. The chain carries TRBV7-7 and TRBJ1-4, with a weak D call TRBD1 (6 bases). CDR3 loop: CASSVSGAFDEKLFF. CDR3 bases: TGTGCTAGCAGCGTATCAGGGGCTTTCGATGAAAAACTGTTTTTT.